The 25 T cell receptor beta chains listed next were all sequenced from one sample in a study of cytomegalovirus exposure and HLA in healthy donors. It was with 60 Vbeta and 13 Jbeta primers that the PCR ran. The data were produced by immunoSEQ multiplex PCR, yet TCRdb's version contains in-frame clones alone and is incomplete. The data show roughly 180,000 clones, 82% seen once. Sequencing was done on a sample of PBMCs. These receptors were collected from a male donor in good health and CMV-seronegative.

The V and J genes are TRBV18 and TRBJ2-3, with 11 bases identical to TRBD2. The CDR3 contains 15 residues. Per germline, CDR1 KGHSH and CDR2 LQKENI. Trimming cost V 6 bases and J 6 bases; bases outside gene matches: 8. In DNA form, the CDR3 reads TGTGCCAGCTCCCCCGGGACTAGCGGAGGGGATACGCAGTATTTT. This gives the protein CASSPGTSGGDTQYF.

The chain is built from TRBV27 and TRBJ2-5, with D hard to call. Per germline, CDR1 MNHEY and CDR2 SMNVEV (reference sequence). Trimming left V 7 bases short and J 5 bases short, with 11 bases between. CDR3 size: 12 residues. The CDR3 DNA reads as TGTGCCAGCAAGACAAGTGGGGAGACCCAGTACTTC. Its protein product is CASKTSGETQYF.

The chain couples TRBV9 to TRBJ2-7; 7 bases are shared with TRBD2. The CDR3 has 16 amino acids. Germline V gene lookup returns CDR1 SGDLS and CDR2 YYNGEE. With 0 bases clipped from V and 3 bases from J, the junction kept 9 bases outside the gene matches. The CDR3 spells CASSVEGGAPNYEQYF. The CDR3 DNA reads as TGTGCCAGCAGCGTAGAGGGAGGGGCCCCTAACTACGAGCAGTACTTC.

J is TRBJ2-7 and V is TRBV7-6; TRBD2 might be the D (6 bases). CDR3 size: 15 residues. The V and J ends lost 1 base and 4 bases respectively, with 14 bases between them. Germline CDR1 reads SGHVS; CDR2 reads FNYEAQ. The CDR3 region is CASSLEAGAGYEQYF. The CDR3 DNA follows: TGTGCCAGCAGCTTAGAAGCCGGGGCGGGGTACGAGCAGTACTTC. Full variable domain (rest looked up from reference TRBV7-6 and TRBJ2-7): GAGVSQSPRYKVTKRGQDVALRCDPISGHVSLYWYRQALGQGPEFLTYFNYEAQQDKSGLPNDRFSAERPEGSISTLTIQRTEQRDSAMYRCASSLEAGAGYEQYFGPGTRLTVT.

This chain links TRBV18 with TRBJ1-6, with D perhaps matching TRBD1 (5 bases). CDR3 length: 16 residues. Germline values: CDR1 KGHSH, CDR2 LQKENI. V was trimmed by 0 bases and J by 6 bases, leaving 12 bases between them. The CDR3 DNA reads as TGTGCCAGCTCACCACCTGACAGAACTCCTAATTCACCCCTCCACTTT. This translates into CASSPPDRTPNSPLHF.

The chain employs TRBV6-5 and TRBJ2-3; TRBD2 is a possible D gene (6 bases). Between the trimmed V and J ends, which lost 2 bases and 2 bases, there was a span of 11 bases. This CDR3 contains 15 residues. The germline V gene has CDR1 MNHEY and CDR2 SVGAGI. CDR3 region: CASSYQAGFTDTQYF. The CDR3 DNA follows: TGTGCCAGCAGTTACCAGGCGGGGTTCACAGATACGCAGTATTTT.

The V call is TRBV5-1, the J call TRBJ2-6, with a weak D call TRBD1 (5 bases). Trimming took 4 bases from V and 3 from J, leaving 8 bases between them. The CDR3 runs 14 residues. The germline V gene encodes CDR1 SGHRS and CDR2 YFSETQ. The CDR3 loop reads CASSGAGGANVLTF. CDR3 sequence (DNA): TGCGCCAGCAGCGGGGCTGGTGGGGCCAACGTCCTGACTTTC.

This chain joins TRBV5-4 and TRBJ2-1; 10 bases are shared with TRBD1. The length of the CDR3 is 17 residues. Germline V CDR1 and CDR2: SGHNT, YYREEE (reference sequence). After removal of 1 base from V and 6 bases from J, the junction contained 10 bases not matched to a gene. In DNA, the CDR3 is TGTGCCAGCAGCTTGTCCCCGCGGGACAGGGGAGGCAATGAGCAGTTCTTC. Translation gives CASSLSPRDRGGNEQFF.

This chain links TRBV11-3 with TRBJ2-1, with TRBD1 matching 8 bases. Per germline, CDR1 SGHNT and CDR2 YENEEA. This CDR3 is built from 16 residues. V gave up 1 base and J gave up 2 bases; unmatched junction bases: 4. CDR3 region: CASSLAGTGTYNEQFF. The CDR3 DNA is TGTGCCAGCAGCTTAGCCGGGACAGGAACCTACAATGAGCAGTTCTTC.

This chain uses TRBV11-2 with TRBJ2-5, with 7 bases fitting TRBD1. The J segment lost 13 bases and the V segment lost 7 bases, leaving 9 bases of the junction unmatched. The CDR3 is 11 amino acids. Germline-derived CDR1 and CDR2 are SGHAT and FQNNGV. The CDR3 sequence is CASTLQGEPYF. CDR3 DNA: TGTGCCAGCACTCTTCAGGGGGAGCCGTACTTC. The whole variable domain, filled in from reference TRBV11-2 and TRBJ2-5, reads EAGVAQSPRYKIIEKRQSVAFWCNPISGHATLYWYQQILGQGPKLLIQFQNNGVVDDSQLPKDRFSAERLKGVDSTLKIQPAKLEDSAVYLCASTLQGEPYFGPGTRLLVL.

The chain has TRBV7-3 and TRBJ2-2; TRBD2 aligns across 15 bases. Germline assignment: CDR1 SGHTA and CDR2 FQGTGA. This CDR3 contains 19 residues. V was clipped by 5 bases and J by 2 bases; unmatched bases: 9. The CDR3 sequence: CASSPRGLAGGPNTGELFF. In DNA form, the CDR3 reads TGTGCCAGCAGCCCAAGGGGACTAGCGGGGGGTCCCAACACCGGGGAGCTGTTTTTT.

The J gene is TRBJ2-3, the V gene TRBV29-1; 9 bases fit TRBD2. The V and J ends lost 6 bases and 2 bases, in that order; junction bases with no gene match: 18. CDR1 is SQVTM and CDR2 is ANQGSEA in the germline V gene. The CDR3 length is 18 residues. CDR3 residues: CSVTIGASGAKFTDTQYF. CDR3 bases: TGCAGCGTCACGATCGGGGCTAGCGGGGCAAAATTCACAGATACGCAGTATTTT.

The genes are TRBV6-4 and TRBJ2-1, with D tentatively TRBD1 (6 bases). CDR1 and CDR2 (germline): MRHNA, SNTAGT. The V end lost 2 bases, the J end lost 9 bases, and 17 bases lay between the germline ends. The CDR3 covers 15 residues. The CDR3: CASSDLVGGIGEQFF. As DNA, the CDR3 is TGTGCCAGCAGTGACCTAGTTGGGGGCATTGGTGAGCAGTTCTTC.

The chain links TRBV7-9 to TRBJ1-3; 10 bases map to TRBD1. Germline trimming cut 6 bases from V and 2 bases from J; bases unmatched to any gene: 1. CDR3 length: 14 residues. The V gene's germline CDR1 is SEHNR and CDR2 FQNEAQ (reference sequence). The CDR3 protein is CASRGQGPGNTIYF. The DNA of the CDR3 is TGTGCCAGCAGGGGACAGGGGCCTGGAAACACCATATATTTT.

In DNA form, the CDR3 reads TGTGCCAGCAGCCACGCGGAGACCCTCGGGTTCTTC. Translation: CASSHAETLGFF. The gene calls are TRBV7-9 and TRBJ2-1; D call uncertain. Between the trimmed V and J ends, which lost 5 bases and 15 bases, there was a span of 17 bases. The CDR3 extends over 12 amino acids. Germline values: CDR1 SEHNR, CDR2 FQNEAQ (reference sequence).

V usage is TRBV2 and J usage is TRBJ1-2; TRBD1 is a possible D gene (5 bases). This CDR3 comprises 12 residues. In germline, CDR1 is SNHLY, CDR2 FYNNEI. V lost 7 bases, J lost 7 bases, and 13 bases lay in between. CDR3 bases: TGTGCCAGCAACACGGGACTTTCTGGCTACACCTTC. As protein: CASNTGLSGYTF.

V and J are TRBV7-9 and TRBJ1-1, with D uncertain. The CDR3 has 16 amino acids. Between the trimmed V and J ends, which lost 4 bases and 6 bases, there was a span of 21 bases. Germline values: CDR1 SEHNR, CDR2 FQNEAQ (reference sequence). This CDR3 is CASSWPQAGLAAEAFF. The CDR3, as DNA: TGTGCCAGCAGCTGGCCGCAAGCAGGTCTGGCTGCTGAAGCTTTCTTT.

The chain uses TRBV5-1 and TRBJ2-7; the D gene is possibly TRBD2 (5 bases). V lost 3 bases to trimming and J lost 3 bases, with 10 bases between them. Looked up from germline, CDR1 is SGHRS and CDR2 is YFSETQ. The CDR3 consists of 13 residues. The chain's CDR3 is CASSSPGLYEQYF. The CDR3 nucleotides are TGCGCCAGCAGCTCCCCAGGACTCTACGAGCAGTACTTC.

The gene calls are TRBV11-1 and TRBJ2-3, with a weak D call TRBD2 (6 bases). This CDR3 spans 13 amino acids. The germline V gene encodes CDR1 SGHAT and CDR2 FQDESV (reference sequence). Trimming took off 10 bases at V and 4 bases at J, with 15 bases between the two ends. The CDR3 region is CATQPTGADTQYF. The CDR3 DNA reads TGTGCCACCCAACCGACGGGGGCAGATACGCAGTATTTT.

The chain is built from TRBV11-2 and TRBJ2-7; TRBD2 aligns across 12 bases. With 4 bases clipped from V and 5 bases from J, the junction kept 9 bases outside the gene matches. CDR3 length: 16 residues. Germline CDR1 reads SGHAT; CDR2 reads FQNNGV. CDR3 coding DNA: TGTGCCAGCAGCTATATAGGACTAGCGGGACGCCACGAGCAGTACTTC. It specifies CASSYIGLAGRHEQYF.

The V gene is TRBV5-1, the J gene TRBJ2-5, with D possibly being TRBD2 (6 bases). V lost 0 bases, J lost 4 bases, and 13 bases lay in between. The CDR3 length is 15 residues. Looked up from germline, CDR1 is SGHRS and CDR2 is YFSETQ. The CDR3 DNA reads as TGCGCCAGCAGCTTGGGAGCGGTGGGGGGAGAGACCCAGTACTTC. Translated: CASSLGAVGGETQYF.

The rearrangement links TRBV6-5 to TRBJ2-7; 10 bases fit TRBD1. Germline CDR1 and CDR2: MNHEY and SVGAGI. The CDR3 sequence is 15 residues long. Trimming cost V 6 bases and J 5 bases; bases outside gene matches: 10. The DNA for the CDR3 is TGTGCCAGCAGAGGGGACAGGGGCATCTTCGACGAGCAGTACTTC. Amino acids: CASRGDRGIFDEQYF.

V and J are TRBV7-7 and TRBJ2-5; tentatively, D is TRBD1 (5 bases). CDR3 length: 16 amino acids. V was pared by 5 bases and J by 2 bases, with 18 bases between. The V gene's germline CDR1 is SSHAT and CDR2 FNYEAQ (reference sequence). CDR3 sequence: CASSPNSGQAQETQYF. In nucleotides, the CDR3 is TGTGCCAGCAGCCCAAATTCCGGACAAGCACAAGAGACCCAGTACTTC. Using reference TRBV7-7 and TRBJ2-5 for the parts outside the CDR3, the full variable domain is GAGVSQSPRYKVTKRGQDVTLRCDPISSHATLYWYQQALGQGPEFLTYFNYEAQPDKSGLPSDRFSAERPEGSISTLTIQRTEQRDSAMYRCASSPNSGQAQETQYFGPGTRLLVL.

This sequence joins TRBV7-2 and TRBJ2-6, with no clear D. CDR1 and CDR2 from the germline V gene are SGHTA and FQGNSA. Trimming took off 5 bases at V and 0 bases at J, with 8 bases between the two ends. This CDR3 contains 15 residues. This CDR3 is CASSPTSSGANVLTF. The DNA for the CDR3 is TGTGCCAGCAGCCCAACAAGCTCTGGGGCCAACGTCCTGACTTTC.

The chain combines TRBV7-2 with TRBJ1-1, with a weak D call TRBD1 (5 bases). V lost 5 bases, J lost 9 bases, and 16 bases lay in between. CDR3 length: 13 amino acids. CDR1 and CDR2 (germline): SGHTA, FQGNSA. CDR3 bases: TGTGCCAGCAGCCGAAATCAGGGAAATCAAGCTTTCTTT. This gives the protein CASSRNQGNQAFF.